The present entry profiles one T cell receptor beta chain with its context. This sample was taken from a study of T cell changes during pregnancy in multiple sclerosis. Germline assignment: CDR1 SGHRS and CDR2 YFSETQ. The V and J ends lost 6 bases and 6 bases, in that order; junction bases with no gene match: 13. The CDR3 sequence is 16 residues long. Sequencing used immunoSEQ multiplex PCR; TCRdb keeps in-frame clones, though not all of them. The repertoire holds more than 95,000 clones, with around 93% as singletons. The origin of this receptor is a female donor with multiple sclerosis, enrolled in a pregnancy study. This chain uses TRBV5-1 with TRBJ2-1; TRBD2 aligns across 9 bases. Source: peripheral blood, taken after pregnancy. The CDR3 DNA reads TGCGCCAGCAAAAAAGTGGGACTAGCCGCCGGCAATGAGCAGTTCTTC. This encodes CASKKVGLAAGNEQFF.